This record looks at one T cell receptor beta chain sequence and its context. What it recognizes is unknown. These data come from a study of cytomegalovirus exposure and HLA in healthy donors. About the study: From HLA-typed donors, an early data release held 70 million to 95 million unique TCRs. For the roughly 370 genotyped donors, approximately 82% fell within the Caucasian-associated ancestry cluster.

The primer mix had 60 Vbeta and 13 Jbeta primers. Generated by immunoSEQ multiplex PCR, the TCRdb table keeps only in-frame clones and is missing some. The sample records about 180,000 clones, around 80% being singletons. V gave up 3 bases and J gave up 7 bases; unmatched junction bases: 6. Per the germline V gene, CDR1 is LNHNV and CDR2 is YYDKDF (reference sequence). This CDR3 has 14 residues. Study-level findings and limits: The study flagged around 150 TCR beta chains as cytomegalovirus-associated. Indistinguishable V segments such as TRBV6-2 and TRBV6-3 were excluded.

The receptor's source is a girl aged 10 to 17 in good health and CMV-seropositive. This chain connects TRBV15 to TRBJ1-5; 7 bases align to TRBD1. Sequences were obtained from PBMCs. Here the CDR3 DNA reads TGTGCCACCAGCAGCGACAGGGTGGACCAGCCCCAGCATTTT. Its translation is CATSSDRVDQPQHF.